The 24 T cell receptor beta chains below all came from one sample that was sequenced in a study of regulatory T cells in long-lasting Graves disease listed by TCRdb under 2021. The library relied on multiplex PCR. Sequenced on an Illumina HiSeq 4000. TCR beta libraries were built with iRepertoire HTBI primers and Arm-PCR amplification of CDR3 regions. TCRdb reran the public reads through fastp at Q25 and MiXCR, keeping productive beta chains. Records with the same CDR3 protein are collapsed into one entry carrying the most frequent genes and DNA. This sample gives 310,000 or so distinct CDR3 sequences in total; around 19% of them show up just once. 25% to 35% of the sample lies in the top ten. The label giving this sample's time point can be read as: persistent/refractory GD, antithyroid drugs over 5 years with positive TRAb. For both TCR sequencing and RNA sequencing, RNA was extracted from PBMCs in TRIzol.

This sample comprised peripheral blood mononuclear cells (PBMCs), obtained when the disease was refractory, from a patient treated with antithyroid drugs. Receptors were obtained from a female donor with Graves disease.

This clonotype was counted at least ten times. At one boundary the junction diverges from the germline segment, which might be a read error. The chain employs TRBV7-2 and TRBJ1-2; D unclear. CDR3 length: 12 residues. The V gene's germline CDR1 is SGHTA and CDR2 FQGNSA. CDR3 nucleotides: TGTGCCAGCAGCCTAATCGCTTTCACGCCCAACTTC. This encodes CASSLIAFTPNF.

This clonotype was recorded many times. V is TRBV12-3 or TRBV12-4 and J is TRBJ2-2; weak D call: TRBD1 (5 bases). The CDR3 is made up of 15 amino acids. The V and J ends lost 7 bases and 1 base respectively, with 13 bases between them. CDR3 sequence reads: CASKGIGRNTGELFF. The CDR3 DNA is TGTGCCAGCAAGGGGATAGGGCGGAACACCGGGGAGCTGTTTTTT.

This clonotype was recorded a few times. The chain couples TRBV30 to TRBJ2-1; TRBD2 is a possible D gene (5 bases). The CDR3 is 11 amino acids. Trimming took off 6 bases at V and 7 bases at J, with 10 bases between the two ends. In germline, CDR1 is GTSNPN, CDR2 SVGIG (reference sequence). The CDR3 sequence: CACEGGNEQFF. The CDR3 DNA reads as TGTGCCTGCGAGGGCGGTAATGAGCAGTTCTTC.

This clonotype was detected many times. CDR3 sequence: CSARDTAAGGSYEQYF. CDR3 sequence (DNA): TGCAGTGCTAGAGATACGGCGGCAGGGGGTTCCTACGAGCAGTACTTC. The V gene is TRBV20-1, the J gene TRBJ2-7, with 7 bases aligning to TRBD1. The CDR3 extends over 16 amino acids. Unmatched junction bases numbered 9, after V lost 0 bases and J lost 1 base. Germline CDR1 and CDR2: DFQATT and SNEGSKA (reference sequence).

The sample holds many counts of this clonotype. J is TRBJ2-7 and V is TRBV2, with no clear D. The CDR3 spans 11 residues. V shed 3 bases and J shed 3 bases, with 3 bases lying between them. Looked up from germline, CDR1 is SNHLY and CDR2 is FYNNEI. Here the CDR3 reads CASSEDYEQYF. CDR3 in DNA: TGTGCCAGCAGTGAGGACTACGAGCAGTACTTC.

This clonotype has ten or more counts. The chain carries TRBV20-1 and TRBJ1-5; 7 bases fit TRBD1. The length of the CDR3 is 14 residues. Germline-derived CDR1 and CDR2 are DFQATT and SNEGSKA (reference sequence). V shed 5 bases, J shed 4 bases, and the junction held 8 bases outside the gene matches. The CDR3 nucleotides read TGCAGTGCTCGGGGACAGTTGCGAAATCAGCCCCAGCATTTT. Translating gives CSARGQLRNQPQHF.

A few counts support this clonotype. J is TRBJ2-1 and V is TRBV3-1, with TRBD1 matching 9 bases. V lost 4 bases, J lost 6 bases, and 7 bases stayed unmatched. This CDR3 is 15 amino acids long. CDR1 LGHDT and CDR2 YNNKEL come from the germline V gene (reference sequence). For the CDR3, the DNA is TGTGCCAGCAGCCGGCGGACAGGGGTGAGCAATGAGCAGTTCTTC. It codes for CASSRRTGVSNEQFF.

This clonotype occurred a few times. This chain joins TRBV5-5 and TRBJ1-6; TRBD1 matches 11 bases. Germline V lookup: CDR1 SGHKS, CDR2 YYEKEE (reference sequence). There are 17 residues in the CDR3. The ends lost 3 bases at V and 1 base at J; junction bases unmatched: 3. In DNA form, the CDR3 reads TGTGCCAGCAGCTCAGGACAGGGGGCGTCCTATAATTCACCCCTCCACTTT. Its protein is CASSSGQGASYNSPLHF.

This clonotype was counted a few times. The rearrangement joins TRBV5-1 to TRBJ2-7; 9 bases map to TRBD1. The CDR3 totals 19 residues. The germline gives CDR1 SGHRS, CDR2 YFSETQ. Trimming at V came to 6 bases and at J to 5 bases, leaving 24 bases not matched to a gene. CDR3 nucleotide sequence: TGCGCCAGCACCCGACAACCGGGACAGGGATCATCCCACAGGGACGAGCAGTACTTC. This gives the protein CASTRQPGQGSSHRDEQYF. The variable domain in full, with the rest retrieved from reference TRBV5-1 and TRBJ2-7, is KAGVTQTPRYLIKTRGQQVTLSCSPISGHRSVSWYQQTPGQGLQFLFEYFSETQRNKGNFPGRFSGRQFSNSRSEMNVSTLELGDSALYLCASTRQPGQGSSHRDEQYFGPGTRLTVT.

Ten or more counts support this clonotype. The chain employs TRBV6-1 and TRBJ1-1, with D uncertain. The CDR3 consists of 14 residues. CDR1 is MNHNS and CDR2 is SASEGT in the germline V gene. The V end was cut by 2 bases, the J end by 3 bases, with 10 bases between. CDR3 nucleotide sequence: TGTGCCAGCAGTGAACATCTCCCCGACACTGAAGCTTTCTTT. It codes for CASSEHLPDTEAFF.

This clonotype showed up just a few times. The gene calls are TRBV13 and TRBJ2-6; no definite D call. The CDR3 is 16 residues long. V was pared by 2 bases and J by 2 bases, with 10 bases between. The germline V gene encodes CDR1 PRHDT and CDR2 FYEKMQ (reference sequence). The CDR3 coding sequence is TGTGCCAGCAGCTTAAGTGGGCGCCCTGGGGCCAACGTCCTGACTTTC. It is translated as CASSLSGRPGANVLTF.

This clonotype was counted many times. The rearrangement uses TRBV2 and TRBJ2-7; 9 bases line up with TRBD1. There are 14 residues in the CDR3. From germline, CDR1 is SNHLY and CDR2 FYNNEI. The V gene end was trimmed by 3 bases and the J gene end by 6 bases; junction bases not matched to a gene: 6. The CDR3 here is CASSEGDRVCEQYF. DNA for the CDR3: TGTGCCAGCAGTGAGGGGGACAGGGTTTGCGAGCAGTACTTC.

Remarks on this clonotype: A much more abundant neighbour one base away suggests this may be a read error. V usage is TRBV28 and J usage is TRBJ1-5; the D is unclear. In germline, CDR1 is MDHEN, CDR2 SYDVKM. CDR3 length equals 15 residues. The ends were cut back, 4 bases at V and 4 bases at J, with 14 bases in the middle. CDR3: CASSYGVIGNQPQHF. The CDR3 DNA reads TGTGCCAGCAGTTACGGGGTGATAGGGAATCAGCCCCAGCATTTT.

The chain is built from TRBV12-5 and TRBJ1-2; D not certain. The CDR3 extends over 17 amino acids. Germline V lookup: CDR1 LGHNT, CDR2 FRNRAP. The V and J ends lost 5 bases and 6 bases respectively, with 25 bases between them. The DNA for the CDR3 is TGTGCTAGTGGTCCCGGAGGAGGGTCTGGTATTTTCCATGGCTACACCTTC. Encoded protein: CASGPGGGSGIFHGYTF.

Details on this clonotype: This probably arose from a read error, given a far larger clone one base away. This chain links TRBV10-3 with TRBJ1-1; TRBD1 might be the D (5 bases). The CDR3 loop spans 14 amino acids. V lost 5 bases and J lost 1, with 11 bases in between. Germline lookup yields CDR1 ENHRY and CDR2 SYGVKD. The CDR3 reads CAISLAGRNTEAFF. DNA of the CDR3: TGTGCCATCAGTTTAGCAGGGAGGAACACTGAAGCTTTCTTT.

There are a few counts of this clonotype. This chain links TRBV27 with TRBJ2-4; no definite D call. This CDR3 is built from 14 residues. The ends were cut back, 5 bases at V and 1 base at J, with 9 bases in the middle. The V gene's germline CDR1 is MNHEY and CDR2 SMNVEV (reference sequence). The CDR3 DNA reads TGTGCCAGCAGTCGCTCGGCTGCCAAAAACATTCAGTACTTC. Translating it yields CASSRSAAKNIQYF.

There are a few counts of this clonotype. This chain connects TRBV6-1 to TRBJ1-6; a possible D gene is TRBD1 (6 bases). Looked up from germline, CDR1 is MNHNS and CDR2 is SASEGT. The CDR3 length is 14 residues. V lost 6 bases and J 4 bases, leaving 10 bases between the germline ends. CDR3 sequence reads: CASRQGTYNSPLHF. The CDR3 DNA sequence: TGTGCCAGCAGGCAGGGGACATATAATTCACCCCTCCACTTT.

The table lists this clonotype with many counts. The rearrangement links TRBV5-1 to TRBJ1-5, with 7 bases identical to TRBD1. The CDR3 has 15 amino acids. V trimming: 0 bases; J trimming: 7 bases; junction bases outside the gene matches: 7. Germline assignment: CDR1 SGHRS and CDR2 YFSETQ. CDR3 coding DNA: TGCGCCAGCAGCTTGGACGGAGGGGGCCGCCAGCCCCAGCATTTT. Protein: CASSLDGGGRQPQHF.

The CDR3 loop is CASSSTGNSGNTIYF. The CDR3 DNA reads TGTGCCAGCTCATCGACAGGGAACTCTGGAAACACCATATATTTT. The chain couples TRBV18 to TRBJ1-3; TRBD1 matches at 7 bases. Per the germline V gene, CDR1 is KGHSH and CDR2 is LQKENI. The CDR3 has 15 residues. Unmatched junction bases numbered 4, after V lost 5 bases and J lost 0 bases.

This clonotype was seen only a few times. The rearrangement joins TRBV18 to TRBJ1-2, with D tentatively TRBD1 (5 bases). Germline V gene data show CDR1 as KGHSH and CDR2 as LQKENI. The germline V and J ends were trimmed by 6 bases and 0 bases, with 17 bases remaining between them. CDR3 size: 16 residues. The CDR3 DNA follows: TGTGCCAGCTCCATTAGTTGGACCAGGGCTAACTATGGCTACACCTTC. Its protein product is CASSISWTRANYGYTF.

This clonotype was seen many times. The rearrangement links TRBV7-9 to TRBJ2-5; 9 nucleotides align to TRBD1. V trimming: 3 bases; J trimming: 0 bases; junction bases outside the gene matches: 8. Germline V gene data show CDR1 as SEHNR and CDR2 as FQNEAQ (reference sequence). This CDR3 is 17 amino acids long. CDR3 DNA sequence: TGTGCCAGCAGCTTTAGACAGGGGGGAAAGTACCAAGAGACCCAGTACTTC. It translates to CASSFRQGGKYQETQYF.

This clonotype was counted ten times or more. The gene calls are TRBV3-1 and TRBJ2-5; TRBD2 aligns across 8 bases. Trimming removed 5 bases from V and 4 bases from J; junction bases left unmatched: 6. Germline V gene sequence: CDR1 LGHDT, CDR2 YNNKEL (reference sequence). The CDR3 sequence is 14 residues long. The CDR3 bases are TGTGCCAGCAGCGAGGATGGACTAGCAGAGACCCAGTACTTC. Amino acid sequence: CASSEDGLAETQYF.

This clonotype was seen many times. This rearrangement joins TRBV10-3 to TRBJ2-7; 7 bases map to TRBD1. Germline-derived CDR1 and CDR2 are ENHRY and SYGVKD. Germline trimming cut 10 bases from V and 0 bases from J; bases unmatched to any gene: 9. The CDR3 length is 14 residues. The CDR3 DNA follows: TGTGCCACACGCTTGGACAGGAGCTCCTACGAGCAGTACTTC. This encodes CATRLDRSSYEQYF.

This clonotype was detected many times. The CDR3 nucleotides read TGTGCCACCAGCTTTCGACAGCGAGAGGGAGAGACCCAGTACTTC. Amino acids: CATSFRQREGETQYF. The chain combines TRBV15 with TRBJ2-5; D possibly uses TRBD1 or TRBD2 (5 bases each). Per the germline V gene, CDR1 is LNHNV and CDR2 is YYDKDF (reference sequence). The ends were cut back, 5 bases at V and 4 bases at J, with 17 bases in the middle. The CDR3 has 15 residues.